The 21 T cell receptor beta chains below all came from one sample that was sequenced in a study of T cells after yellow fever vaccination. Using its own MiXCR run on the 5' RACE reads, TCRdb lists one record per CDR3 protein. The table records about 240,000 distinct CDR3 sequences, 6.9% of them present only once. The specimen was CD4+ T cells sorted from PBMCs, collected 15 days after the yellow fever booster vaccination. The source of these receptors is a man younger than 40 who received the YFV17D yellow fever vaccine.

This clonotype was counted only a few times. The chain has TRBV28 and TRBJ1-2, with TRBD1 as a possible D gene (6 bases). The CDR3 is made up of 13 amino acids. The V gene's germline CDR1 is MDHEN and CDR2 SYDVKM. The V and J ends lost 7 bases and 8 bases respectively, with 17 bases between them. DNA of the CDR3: TGTGCCAGCAATTTTAGAGAGGGGGGCGGCTACACCTTC. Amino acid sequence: CASNFREGGGYTF.

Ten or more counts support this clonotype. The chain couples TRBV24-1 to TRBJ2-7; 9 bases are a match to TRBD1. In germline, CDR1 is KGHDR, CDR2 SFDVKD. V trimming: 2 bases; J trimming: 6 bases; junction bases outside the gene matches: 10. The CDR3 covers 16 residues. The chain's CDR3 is CATSDSLRTGVFEQYF. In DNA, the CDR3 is TGTGCCACCAGTGATTCACTCAGGACAGGGGTGTTCGAGCAGTACTTC.

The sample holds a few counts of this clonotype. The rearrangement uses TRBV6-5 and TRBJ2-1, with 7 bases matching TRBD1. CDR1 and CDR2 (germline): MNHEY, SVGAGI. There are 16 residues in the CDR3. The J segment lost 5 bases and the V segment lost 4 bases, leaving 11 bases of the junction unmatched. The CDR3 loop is CASSSNRGVSDNEQFF. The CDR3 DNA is TGTGCCAGCAGTTCTAACAGGGGAGTTTCTGACAATGAGCAGTTCTTC.

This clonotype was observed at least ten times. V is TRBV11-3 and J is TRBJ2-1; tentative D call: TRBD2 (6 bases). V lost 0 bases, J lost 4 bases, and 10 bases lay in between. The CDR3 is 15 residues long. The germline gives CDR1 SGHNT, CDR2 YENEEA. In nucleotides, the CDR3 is TGTGCCAGCAGCTTAGATGCGGGGCATTACAATGAGCAGTTCTTC. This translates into CASSLDAGHYNEQFF.

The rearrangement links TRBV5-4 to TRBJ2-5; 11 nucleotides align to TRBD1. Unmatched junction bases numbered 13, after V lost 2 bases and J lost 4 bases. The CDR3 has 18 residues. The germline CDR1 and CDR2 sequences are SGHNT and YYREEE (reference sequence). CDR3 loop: CASSFRTGGAWTPETQYF. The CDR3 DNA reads TGTGCCAGCAGCTTTAGGACAGGGGGCGCTTGGACTCCAGAGACCCAGTACTTC. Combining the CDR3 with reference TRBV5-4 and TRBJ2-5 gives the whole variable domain ETGVTQSPTHLIKTRGQQVTLRCSSQSGHNTVSWYQQALGQGPQFIFQYYREEENGRGNFPPRFSGLQFPNYSSELNVNALELDDSALYLCASSFRTGGAWTPETQYFGPGTRLLVL.

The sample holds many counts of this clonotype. The CDR3 coding sequence is TGTGCCAGCAGCTTATCCGCAACCGGGAGAGGCCAACAGCCCCAGCATTTT. Protein: CASSLSATGRGQQPQHF. The chain links TRBV7-6 to TRBJ1-5; D uncertain. Trimming removed 2 bases from V and 7 bases from J, with 21 bases in between. From germline, CDR1 is SGHVS and CDR2 FNYEAQ. There are 17 residues in the CDR3.

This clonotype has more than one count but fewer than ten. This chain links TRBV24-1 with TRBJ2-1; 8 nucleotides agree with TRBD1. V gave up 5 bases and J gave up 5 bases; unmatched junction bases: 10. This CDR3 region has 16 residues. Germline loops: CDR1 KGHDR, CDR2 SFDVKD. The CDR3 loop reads CATSARDRGGNNEQFF. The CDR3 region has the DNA TGTGCCACCAGTGCTAGAGACAGGGGTGGCAACAATGAGCAGTTCTTC.

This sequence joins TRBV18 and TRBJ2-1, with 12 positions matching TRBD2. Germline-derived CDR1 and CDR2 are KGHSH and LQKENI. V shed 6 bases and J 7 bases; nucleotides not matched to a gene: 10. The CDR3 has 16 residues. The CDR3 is CASSWTSGAAFNEQFF. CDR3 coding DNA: TGTGCCAGCTCTTGGACTAGCGGGGCCGCCTTTAATGAGCAGTTCTTC.

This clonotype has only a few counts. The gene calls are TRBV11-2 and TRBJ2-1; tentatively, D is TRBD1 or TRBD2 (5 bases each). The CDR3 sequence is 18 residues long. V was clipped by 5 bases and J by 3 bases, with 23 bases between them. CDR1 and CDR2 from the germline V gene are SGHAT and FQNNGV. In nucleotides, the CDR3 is TGTGCCAGCAGCCTCATCCCGGGGCCACCATCCGTCTACAATGAGCAGTTCTTC. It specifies CASSLIPGPPSVYNEQFF.

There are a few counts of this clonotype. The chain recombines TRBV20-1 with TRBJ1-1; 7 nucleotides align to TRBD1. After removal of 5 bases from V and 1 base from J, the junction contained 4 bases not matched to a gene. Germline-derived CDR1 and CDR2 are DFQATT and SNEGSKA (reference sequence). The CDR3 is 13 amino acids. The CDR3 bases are TGCAGTGCTTCAGGGGGTTGGAACACTGAAGCTTTCTTT. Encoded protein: CSASGGWNTEAFF.

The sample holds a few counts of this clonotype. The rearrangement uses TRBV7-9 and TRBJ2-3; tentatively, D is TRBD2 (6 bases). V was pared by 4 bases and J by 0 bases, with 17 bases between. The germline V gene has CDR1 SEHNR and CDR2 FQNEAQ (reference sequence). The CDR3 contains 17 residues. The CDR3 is CASSSFGRVASTDTQYF. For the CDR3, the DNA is TGTGCCAGCAGCTCCTTCGGGAGAGTTGCTAGCACAGATACGCAGTATTTT. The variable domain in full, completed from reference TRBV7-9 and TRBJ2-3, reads DTGVSQNPRHKITKRGQNVTFRCDPISEHNRLYWYRQTLGQGPEFLTYFQNEAQLEKSRLLSDRFSAERPKGSFSTLEIQRTEQGDSAMYLCASSSFGRVASTDTQYFGPGTRLTVL.

CDR3 DNA: TGTGCCAGCACCCAGGGGACCGGTCAGCCCCAGCATTTT. Translated, it gives CASTQGTGQPQHF. The chain links TRBV2 to TRBJ1-5, with D possibly being TRBD1 (6 bases). Trimming stripped 7 bases from V and 6 bases from J, with 13 bases between. This CDR3 is built from 13 residues. Germline CDR1 reads SNHLY; CDR2 reads FYNNEI.

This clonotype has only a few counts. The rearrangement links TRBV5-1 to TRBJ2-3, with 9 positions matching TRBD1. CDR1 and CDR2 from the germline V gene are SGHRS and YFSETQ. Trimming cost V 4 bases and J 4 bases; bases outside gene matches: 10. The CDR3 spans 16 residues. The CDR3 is CASSGQGPINSDTQYF. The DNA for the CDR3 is TGCGCCAGCAGCGGACAGGGGCCTATCAACTCAGATACGCAGTATTTT.

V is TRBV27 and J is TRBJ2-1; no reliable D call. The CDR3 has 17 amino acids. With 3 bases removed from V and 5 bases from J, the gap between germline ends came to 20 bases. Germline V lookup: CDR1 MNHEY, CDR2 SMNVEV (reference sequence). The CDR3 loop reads CASSFAPIAELNNEQFF. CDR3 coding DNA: TGTGCCAGCAGTTTTGCACCAATAGCAGAACTAAACAATGAGCAGTTCTTC.

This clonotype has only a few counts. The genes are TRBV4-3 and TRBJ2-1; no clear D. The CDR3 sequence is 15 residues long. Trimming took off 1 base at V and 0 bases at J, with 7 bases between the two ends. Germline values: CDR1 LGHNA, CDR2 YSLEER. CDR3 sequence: CASSQAQASYNEQFF. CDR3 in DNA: TGCGCCAGCAGCCAAGCACAAGCCTCCTACAATGAGCAGTTCTTC.

CDR3 region: CATSRVGRNTEAFF. CDR3 DNA sequence: TGTGCCACCAGCAGAGTGGGCAGGAACACTGAAGCTTTCTTT. The chain recombines TRBV15 with TRBJ1-1; D gene ambiguous. Deletions cut 1 base from V and 1 base from J, with 7 bases between. The CDR3 spans 14 residues. Germline loops: CDR1 LNHNV, CDR2 YYDKDF (reference sequence).

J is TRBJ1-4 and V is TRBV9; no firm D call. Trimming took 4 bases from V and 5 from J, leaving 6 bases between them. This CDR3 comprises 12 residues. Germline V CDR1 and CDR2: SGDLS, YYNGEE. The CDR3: CASSLENEKLFF. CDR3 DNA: TGTGCCAGCAGCCTGGAGAATGAAAAACTGTTTTTT.

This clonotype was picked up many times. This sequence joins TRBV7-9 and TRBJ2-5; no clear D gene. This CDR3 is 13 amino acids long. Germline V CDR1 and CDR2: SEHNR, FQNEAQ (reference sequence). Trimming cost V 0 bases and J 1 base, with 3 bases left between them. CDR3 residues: CASSLASQETQYF. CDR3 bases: TGTGCCAGCAGCTTAGCCTCCCAAGAGACCCAGTACTTC.

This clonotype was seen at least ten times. CDR3 DNA sequence: TGTGCCAGCAGGACTTCAGGCACTGGGGCCAACGTCCTGACTTTC. Residues: CASRTSGTGANVLTF. V is TRBV6-1 and J is TRBJ2-6; D unresolved. The CDR3 totals 15 residues. Between the trimmed V and J ends, which lost 6 bases and 2 bases, there was a span of 11 bases. Germline-derived CDR1 and CDR2 are MNHNS and SASEGT.

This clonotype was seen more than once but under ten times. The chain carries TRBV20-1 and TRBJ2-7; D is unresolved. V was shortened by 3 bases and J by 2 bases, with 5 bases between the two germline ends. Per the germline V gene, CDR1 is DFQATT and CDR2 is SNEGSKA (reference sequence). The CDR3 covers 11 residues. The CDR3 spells CSASRTYEQYF. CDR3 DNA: TGCAGTGCTAGCAGAACCTACGAGCAGTACTTC.

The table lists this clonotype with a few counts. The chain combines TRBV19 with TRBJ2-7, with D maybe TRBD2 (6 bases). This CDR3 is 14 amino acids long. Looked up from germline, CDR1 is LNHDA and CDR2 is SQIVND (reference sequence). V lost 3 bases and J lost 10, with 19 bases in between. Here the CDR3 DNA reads TGTGCCAGTAGTATTCGGGGGACCTCCGATGAACAGTACTTC. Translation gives CASSIRGTSDEQYF.